This T cell receptor beta chain was documented in a study of T cells in localized non-small cell lung cancer. Study outcomes and limitations: Compared with tumor, uninvolved adjacent lung displayed greater T cell clonality, ranking highest overall. Sequencing covered just one tumor region, so heterogeneity cannot be ruled out. Elevated circulating T cell density in blood was associated with longer overall survival.

Only in-frame clones appear in the TCRdb table, and some are missing; sequencing was by immunoSEQ multiplex PCR. The sample has approximately 83,000 clones; approximately 90% are singletons. CDR3 length: 19 residues. V dropped 10 bases and J dropped 2; count of bases not matched to a gene: 20. Germline CDR1 reads SGHDT; CDR2 reads YYEEEE. For this clone: Its antigen is undetermined.

This TCR was sampled from a woman aged 40 to 75 with stage I squamous cell lung carcinoma. This chain uses TRBV5-6 with TRBJ1-5; 11 nucleotides agree with TRBD1. The sample was peripheral blood, taken before any cancer treatment. The CDR3 coding sequence is TGTGCCCGCCGCGGGGGGCCGGGACAGGGGGACGGGGGCAATCAGCCCCAGCATTTT. This sequence encodes CARRGGPGQGDGGNQPQHF.